The 27 T cell receptor beta chains listed next were all sequenced from one sample in a study of regulatory T cells in long-lasting Graves disease. Sample time point: newly diagnosed GD, antithyroid drugs for less than 3 months. There was RNA extracted from PBMCs, and the TCR library was made from it. Investigators prepared the TCR beta libraries by applying iRepertoire HTBI primers and Arm-PCR of CDR3 regions. TCRdb redid the calling of the multiplex PCR reads with MiXCR, one entry per CDR3 protein. Of about 530,000 distinct CDR3 sequences in the sample, about 16% were seen once. These same data were also listed under a study on T cells in Graves' hyperthyroidism and ophthalmopathy.

The material was peripheral blood mononuclear cells (PBMCs), obtained at new diagnosis, from a patient treated with antithyroid drugs. Receptor source: a woman aged 35-60 years with Graves disease.

This clonotype was recorded many times. V usage is TRBV7-2 and J usage is TRBJ2-7; TRBD1 aligns across 9 bases. This CDR3 spans 17 amino acids. Trimming at V came to 2 bases and at J to 6 bases, leaving 14 bases not matched to a gene. The germline V gene has CDR1 SGHTA and CDR2 FQGNSA. The CDR3 DNA sequence: TGTGCCAGCAGCTTATCCTACTTCCCGGGACAGGGTGGCGAGCAGTACTTC. Protein sequence: CASSLSYFPGQGGEQYF.

This clonotype was found a few times. The gene calls are TRBV4-1 and TRBJ1-5; TRBD1 is a possible D gene (6 bases). V shed 1 base and J shed 1 base, with 8 bases lying between them. Germline CDR1 reads MGHRA; CDR2 reads YSYEKL. The CDR3 covers 15 residues. CDR3 coding DNA: TGCGCCAGCAGCCAAGGACAGGCGAGCAATCAGCCCCAGCATTTT. Translating gives CASSQGQASNQPQHF.

This clonotype has a count of ten or more. The chain combines TRBV11-2 with TRBJ1-1, with D uncertain. CDR1 and CDR2 from the germline V gene are SGHAT and FQNNGV. This CDR3 spans 14 amino acids. The ends were cut back, 2 bases at V and 0 bases at J, with 7 bases in the middle. CDR3 nucleotide sequence: TGTGCCAGCAGCTTAAAGGGAATGAACACTGAAGCTTTCTTT. This sequence encodes CASSLKGMNTEAFF.

V is TRBV2 and J is TRBJ2-3; TRBD1 matches 10 bases. The CDR3 spans 16 residues. The junction had 5 bases not matched to a gene; V was cut back by 0 bases and J by 5 bases. The germline gives CDR1 SNHLY, CDR2 FYNNEI. CDR3 DNA sequence: TGTGCCAGCAGTGAAGCAAGACAGGGGGCAAGAGATACGCAGTATTTT. The encoded protein is CASSEARQGARDTQYF.

This clonotype occurred many times. This chain links TRBV12-3 or TRBV12-4 with TRBJ2-1; D not certain. The V end was cut by 5 bases, the J end by 9 bases, with 11 bases between. The CDR3 consists of 12 residues. The CDR3 nucleotides are TGTGCCAGCAGTAACACGGTGGGTGAGCAGTTCTTC. It encodes CASSNTVGEQFF.

This clonotype was seen more than once but under ten times. The chain carries TRBV6-1 and TRBJ2-6, with D unresolved. CDR3 length: 15 amino acids. Germline loops: CDR1 MNHNS, CDR2 SASEGT. With 7 bases removed from V and 0 bases from J, the gap between germline ends came to 10 bases. The CDR3 nucleotides are TGTGCCAGCACCGGCACCTTCTCTGGGGCCAACGTCCTGACTTTC. This translates into CASTGTFSGANVLTF.

This clonotype was seen at least ten times. This rearrangement joins TRBV5-1 to TRBJ2-1; D ambiguous. The CDR3 runs to 12 residues. Germline loops: CDR1 SGHRS, CDR2 YFSETQ. V lost 0 bases to trimming and J lost 8 bases, with 6 bases between them. The DNA of the CDR3 is TGCGCCAGCAGCTTGGGGTCGGATGAGCAGTTCTTC. Translated, it gives CASSLGSDEQFF.

This clonotype was detected only a few times. The chain combines TRBV9 with TRBJ2-1, with TRBD1 matching 9 bases. Germline trimming cut 0 bases from V and 6 bases from J; bases unmatched to any gene: 7. Germline-derived CDR1 and CDR2 are SGDLS and YYNGEE. This CDR3 contains 16 residues. CDR3 region: CASSVALGTGSNEQFF. In DNA, the CDR3 is TGTGCCAGCAGCGTAGCTTTGGGGACAGGGTCCAATGAGCAGTTCTTC.

In this sample, this clonotype turned up many times. The V gene is TRBV2, the J gene TRBJ1-1; no reliable D call. The CDR3 is 13 residues long. Trimming left V 6 bases short and J 1 base short, with 9 bases between. Germline-derived CDR1 and CDR2 are SNHLY and FYNNEI. Here the CDR3 DNA reads TGTGCCAGCAGAAGGAGGGCGAACACTGAAGCTTTCTTT. This sequence encodes CASRRRANTEAFF.

In its sample, this clonotype was seen many times. The chain joins TRBV5-1 to TRBJ2-7; 9 bases agree with TRBD1. V was clipped by 6 bases and J by 5 bases; unmatched bases: 6. CDR1 and CDR2 from the germline V gene are SGHRS and YFSETQ. The CDR3 is 13 residues long. The DNA of the CDR3 is TGCGCCAGCACCGGGACAGGGAAAAACGAGCAGTACTTC. Its translation is CASTGTGKNEQYF.

Many counts were recorded for this clonotype. The chain uses TRBV28 and TRBJ2-7; TRBD2 matches 10 bases. V shed 2 bases and J 1 base; nucleotides not matched to a gene: 8. Germline CDR1 MDHEN, CDR2 SYDVKM. The CDR3 covers 17 residues. The CDR3 DNA reads TGTGCCAGCAGTTTAGGGGGTAGCGGGGGGTCGTCCTACGAGCAGTACTTC. Its translation is CASSLGGSGGSSYEQYF.

This clonotype was observed many times. CDR3 loop: CASSDAGAKETQYF. The CDR3 coding sequence is TGTGCCAGCAGTGACGCAGGGGCAAAAGAGACCCAGTACTTC. This chain uses TRBV6-1 with TRBJ2-5; tentative D call: TRBD1 (6 bases). The CDR3 length is 14 residues. Per the germline V gene, CDR1 is MNHNS and CDR2 is SASEGT. Trimming left V 3 bases short and J 3 bases short, with 11 bases between.

This clonotype was observed many times. This chain connects TRBV12-5 to TRBJ2-7; D is tentatively TRBD1 or TRBD2 (5 bases each). Trimming removed 1 base at V and 3 bases at J, with 10 bases between. The CDR3 length is 14 residues. Per the germline V gene, CDR1 is LGHNT and CDR2 is FRNRAP. CDR3: CASGLEPGSYEQYF. In nucleotides, the CDR3 is TGTGCTAGTGGTTTGGAGCCAGGGAGCTACGAGCAGTACTTC.

A few counts support this clonotype. The chain recombines TRBV5-1 with TRBJ2-6; no clear D gene. Trimming shortened V by 0 bases and J by 0 bases, and 4 bases separated the two germline ends. Germline lookup yields CDR1 SGHRS and CDR2 YFSETQ. This CDR3 has 15 residues. The CDR3 DNA is TGCGCCAGCAGCTTGGGTAACTCTGGGGCCAACGTCCTGACTTTC. It encodes CASSLGNSGANVLTF.

The chain couples TRBV6-2 or TRBV6-3 to TRBJ2-2; D might be TRBD1 or TRBD2, each matching 6 bases. Trimming took off 10 bases at V and 4 bases at J, with 19 bases between the two ends. Germline V gene lookup returns CDR1 MNHEY and CDR2 SVGEGT. There are 15 residues in the CDR3. CDR3 amino acids: CATIGGRLGTGELFF. DNA of the CDR3: TGTGCCACTATTGGGGGGCGGCTTGGCACCGGGGAGCTGTTTTTT.

The gene calls are TRBV19 and TRBJ1-5; the match to TRBD1 covers 10 bases. Germline CDR1 is LNHDA and CDR2 is SQIVND (reference sequence). V lost 5 bases, J lost 4 bases, and 17 bases stayed unmatched. The CDR3 is 19 amino acids. The CDR3 nucleotides read TGTGCCAGTAGTTTCCTCCGGGACAGGGGCCGCCGGGATAATCAGCCCCAGCATTTT. It yields the protein CASSFLRDRGRRDNQPQHF.

This clonotype has a count of ten or more. The chain employs TRBV27 and TRBJ2-3; 9 nucleotides agree with TRBD1. This CDR3 comprises 16 residues. The V and J ends lost 6 bases and 2 bases, in that order; junction bases with no gene match: 9. The germline gives CDR1 MNHEY, CDR2 SMNVEV (reference sequence). CDR3 protein: CASSTTRTGATDTQYF. As DNA, the CDR3 is TGTGCCAGCAGCACCACCCGGACAGGGGCCACAGATACGCAGTATTTT.

This clonotype was recorded many times. This chain uses TRBV2 with TRBJ1-5; no definite D call. CDR1 and CDR2 from the germline V gene are SNHLY and FYNNEI. The V end lost 6 bases, the J end lost 2 bases, and 11 bases lay between the germline ends. The CDR3 is 14 residues long. The CDR3 sequence is CASSLAEGNQPQHF. The CDR3 DNA sequence: TGTGCCAGCAGCCTTGCCGAGGGCAATCAGCCCCAGCATTTT.

This clonotype was counted only a few times. This chain joins TRBV25-1 and TRBJ1-5; D is ambiguous. This CDR3 spans 15 amino acids. CDR1 is MGHDK and CDR2 is SYGVNS in the germline V gene. The germline V and J ends were trimmed by 7 bases and 4 bases, with 17 bases remaining between them. The CDR3 is CASTPPAELNQPQHF. The CDR3 bases are TGTGCCAGCACCCCCCCGGCGGAACTAAATCAGCCCCAGCATTTT.

This clonotype was counted many times. This CDR3 reads CASSDAGTYGYTF. DNA for the CDR3: TGTGCCAGCAGTGATGCGGGGACCTATGGCTACACCTTC. The chain is built from TRBV2 and TRBJ1-2; possibly TRBD1 for D (5 bases). Looked up from germline, CDR1 is SNHLY and CDR2 is FYNNEI. Trimming stripped 3 bases from V and 4 bases from J, with 9 bases between. This CDR3 has 13 residues.

This clonotype appeared many times. The rearrangement uses TRBV5-1 and TRBJ1-6; the D gene is possibly TRBD1 (5 bases). Trimming took off 3 bases at V and 10 bases at J, with 20 bases between the two ends. Germline V gene lookup returns CDR1 SGHRS and CDR2 YFSETQ. The CDR3 is made up of 16 amino acids. Here the CDR3 DNA reads TGCGCCAGCAGCTCGAGTTTGGGACTCAGGAGATCACCCCTCCACTTT. This codes for CASSSSLGLRRSPLHF.

Turning to this clonotype: At one boundary the junction diverges from the germline segment, which might be a read error. CDR3 region: CASSVLGLPSFF. CDR3 DNA sequence: TGTGCCAGCAGTGTTCTCGGACTGCCGTCCTTCTTC. The chain combines TRBV7-2 with TRBJ2-7; a weak D match, TRBD2 (5 bases). The germline V gene has CDR1 SGHTA and CDR2 FQGNSA. This CDR3 contains 12 residues. The whole variable domain, remainder taken from reference TRBV7-2 and TRBJ2-7, is GAGVSQSPSNKVTEKGKDVELRCDPISGHTALYWYRQSLGQGLEFLIYFQGNSAPDKSGLPSDRFSAERTGGSVSTLTIQRTQQEDSAVYLCASSVLGLPSFFGPGTRLTVT.

This clonotype showed up just a few times. The V gene is TRBV20-1, the J gene TRBJ2-4; D might be TRBD1 or TRBD2, each matching 6 bases. Germline loops: CDR1 DFQATT, CDR2 SNEGSKA (reference sequence). This CDR3 comprises 13 residues. Trimming cost V 5 bases and J 8 bases, with 16 bases left between them. The CDR3 sequence is CSACGQTGDIQYF. The CDR3 nucleotides read TGCAGTGCTTGTGGACAGACGGGGGACATTCAGTACTTC.

This clonotype was seen at least ten times. V gene TRBV18 combines with J gene TRBJ1-1, with unresolved D. V lost 3 bases and J lost 1, with 6 bases in between. This CDR3 is 13 amino acids long. Germline V gene sequence: CDR1 KGHSH, CDR2 LQKENI. CDR3 sequence reads: CASSPQKNTEAFF. DNA for the CDR3: TGTGCCAGCTCACCCCAGAAGAACACTGAAGCTTTCTTT.

This clonotype has a count of ten or more. The V gene is TRBV2, the J gene TRBJ1-4; weak D call: TRBD1 (6 bases). CDR1 is SNHLY, CDR2 FYNNEI, per germline. With 8 bases removed from V and 13 bases from J, the gap between germline ends came to 20 bases. The CDR3 spans 13 residues. This CDR3 is CASSPGAVVGLFF. Written as DNA, the CDR3 is TGTGCCAGCTCTCCGGGGGCCGTGGTTGGACTGTTTTTT.

The table lists this clonotype with many counts. The chain joins TRBV11-2 to TRBJ2-1; D might be TRBD2 (5 bases). The CDR3 runs to 15 residues. The V end was cut by 7 bases, the J end by 8 bases, with 21 bases between. Germline values: CDR1 SGHAT, CDR2 FQNNGV. CDR3 loop: CASTLGGVAGDEQFF. CDR3 DNA: TGTGCCAGCACCCTCGGTGGGGTTGCGGGCGATGAGCAGTTCTTC.

This clonotype is a singleton in its sample. V gene TRBV6-5 combines with J gene TRBJ1-6; D gene ambiguous. V was trimmed by 2 bases and J by 5 bases, leaving 7 bases between them. The CDR3 runs to 14 residues. CDR1 is MNHEY and CDR2 is SVGAGI in the germline V gene. This CDR3 is CASSYRADNSPLHF. The CDR3 DNA is TGTGCCAGCAGTTACCGGGCCGATAATTCACCCCTCCACTTT.